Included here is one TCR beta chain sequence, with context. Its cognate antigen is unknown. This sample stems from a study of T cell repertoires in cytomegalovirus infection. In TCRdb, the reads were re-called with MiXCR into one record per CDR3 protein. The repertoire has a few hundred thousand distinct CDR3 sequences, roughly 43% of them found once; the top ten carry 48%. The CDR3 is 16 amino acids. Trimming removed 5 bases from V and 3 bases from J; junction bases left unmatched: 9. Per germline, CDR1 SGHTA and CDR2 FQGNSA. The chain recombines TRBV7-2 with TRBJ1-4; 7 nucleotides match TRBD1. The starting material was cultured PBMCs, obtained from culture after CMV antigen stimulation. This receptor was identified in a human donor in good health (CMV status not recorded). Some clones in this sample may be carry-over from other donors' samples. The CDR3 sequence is CASSPSLGQSNEKLFF. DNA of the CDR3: TGTGCCAGCAGCCCCTCGCTGGGACAGTCTAATGAAAAACTGTTTTTT.